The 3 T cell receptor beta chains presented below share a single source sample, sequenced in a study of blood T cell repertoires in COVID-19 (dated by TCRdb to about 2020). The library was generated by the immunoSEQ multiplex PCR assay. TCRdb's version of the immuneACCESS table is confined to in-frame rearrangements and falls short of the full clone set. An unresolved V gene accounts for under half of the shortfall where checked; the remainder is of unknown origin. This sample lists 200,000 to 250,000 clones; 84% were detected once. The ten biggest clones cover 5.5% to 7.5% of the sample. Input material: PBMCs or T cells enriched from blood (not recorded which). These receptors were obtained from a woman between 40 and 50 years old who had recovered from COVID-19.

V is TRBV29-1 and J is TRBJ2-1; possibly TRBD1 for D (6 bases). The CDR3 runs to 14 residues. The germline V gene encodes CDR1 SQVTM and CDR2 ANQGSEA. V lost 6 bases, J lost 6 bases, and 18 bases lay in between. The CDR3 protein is CSVAGTLPGNEQFF. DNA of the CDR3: TGCAGCGTCGCCGGGACATTGCCCGGCAATGAGCAGTTCTTC.

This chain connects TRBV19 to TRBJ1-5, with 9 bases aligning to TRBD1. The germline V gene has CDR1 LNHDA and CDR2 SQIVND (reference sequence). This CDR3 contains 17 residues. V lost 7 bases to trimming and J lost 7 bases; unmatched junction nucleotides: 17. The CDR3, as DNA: TGTGCCAGTAACTCAAAGCCGGGACAGGGAACAGGACAGCCCCAGCATTTT. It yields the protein CASNSKPGQGTGQPQHF. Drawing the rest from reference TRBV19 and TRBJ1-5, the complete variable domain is DGGITQSPKYLFRKEGQNVTLSCEQNLNHDAMYWYRQDPGQGLRLIYYSQIVNDFQKGDIAEGYSVSREKKESFPLTVTSAQKNPTAFYLCASNSKPGQGTGQPQHFGDGTRLSIL.

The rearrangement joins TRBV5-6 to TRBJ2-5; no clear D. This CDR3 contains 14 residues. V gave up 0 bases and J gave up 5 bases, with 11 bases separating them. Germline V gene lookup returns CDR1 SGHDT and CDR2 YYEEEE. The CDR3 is CASSLAGDVETQYF. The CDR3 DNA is TGTGCCAGCAGCTTGGCCGGAGACGTGGAGACCCAGTACTTC.